This is a list of T cell receptor beta chains from one sample in a study of identical twins. Via MiXCR, TCRdb re-called the 5' RACE reads, giving one row per CDR3 protein. The sample consists of just over 500,000 distinct CDR3 sequences, under 25% of them appearing once. These same data were also listed under a study on T cells expressing NK-cell markers.

Sequencing was done on a sample of CD4+ T cells sorted from blood. The receptor source for this set is a woman in her late teens or twenties in good health. CDR3s include the opening cysteine and the closing phenylalanine or tryptophan. Fields, in order: V gene, D gene, J gene, clone size, CDR3 protein, CDR3 DNA. A D gene is named only where the DNA matches it firmly. A row's size may be missing; if present it is once, few, many or a size class.

V: TRBV6-5
D: TRBD2
J: TRBJ2-1
size: few
CDR3: CASSYFSSGGVHEQFF
DNA: TGTGCCAGCAGTTATTTCTCCAGCGGGGGGGTTCATGAGCAGTTCTTC

V: TRBV6-5
D: -
J: TRBJ1-3
size: many
CDR3: CASSYSGISSGNTIYF
DNA: TGTGCCAGCAGTTACTCAGGGATAAGCTCTGGAAACACCATATATTTT

V: TRBV10-3
D: -
J: TRBJ2-7
size: many
CDR3: CAISESGPLRDEQYF
DNA: TGTGCCATCAGTGAGTCCGGGCCCCTAAGAGACGAGCAGTACTTC

V: TRBV7-2
D: -
J: TRBJ2-5
size: -
CDR3: CASSLLGTETQYF
DNA: TGTGCCAGCAGCTTATTGGGGACGGAGACCCAGTACTTC

V: TRBV20-1
D: -
J: TRBJ2-3
size: -
CDR3: CSVAATSTDTQYF
DNA: TGCAGTGTCGCGGCTACTAGCACAGATACGCAGTATTTT

V: TRBV14
D: TRBD2
J: TRBJ2-3
size: -
CDR3: CASSRRTSGASDTQYF
DNA: TGTGCCAGCAGCCGGAGGACTAGCGGGGCTTCAGATACGCAGTATTTT

V: TRBV29-1
D: -
J: TRBJ2-5
size: few
CDR3: CSVEGYQETQYF
DNA: TGCAGCGTTGAAGGCTACCAAGAGACCCAGTACTTC

V: TRBV5-1
D: -
J: TRBJ1-2
size: many
CDR3: CASSLAGANSASTF
DNA: TGCGCCAGCAGCTTGGCCGGAGCGAACTCGGCATCCACCTTC

V: TRBV7-9
D: -
J: TRBJ2-1
size: few
CDR3: CASSLVFSGRYNEQFF
DNA: TGTGCCAGCAGCTTAGTATTTAGCGGCAGGTACAATGAGCAGTTCTTC

V: TRBV11-2
D: -
J: TRBJ1-2
size: -
CDR3: CASRSVTVNYGYTF
DNA: TGTGCCAGCCGATCTGTTACGGTTAACTATGGCTACACCTTC

V: TRBV18
D: TRBD1
J: TRBJ2-5
size: -
CDR3: CASSAGQGIGETQYF
DNA: TGTGCCAGCTCAGCGGGACAGGGGATAGGAGAGACCCAGTACTTC

V: TRBV6-5
D: -
J: TRBJ2-3
size: few
CDR3: CASSYVGAATDTQYF
DNA: TGTGCCAGCAGTTACGTGGGGGCAGCCACAGATACGCAGTATTTT

V: TRBV3-1
D: -
J: TRBJ2-7
size: -
CDR3: CASSPIGQKGGLYEQYF
DNA: TGTGCCAGCAGCCCGATTGGACAGAAGGGGGGTCTATACGAGCAGTACTTC

V: TRBV10-3
D: -
J: TRBJ1-1
size: -
CDR3: CAISVEENTEAFF
DNA: TGTGCCATCAGTGTCGAAGAGAACACTGAAGCTTTCTTT

V: TRBV6-5
D: -
J: TRBJ1-4
size: -
CDR3: CASSYGPGRGTNEKLFF
DNA: TGTGCCAGCAGTTACGGTCCAGGGCGTGGGACTAATGAAAAACTGTTTTTT

V: TRBV29-1
D: -
J: TRBJ2-7
size: few
CDR3: CSVDGGLGSIEQYF
DNA: TGCAGCGTCGATGGGGGACTGGGGTCTATCGAGCAGTACTTC

V: TRBV5-5
D: -
J: TRBJ1-2
size: few
CDR3: CASSTGGTELDGYTF
DNA: TGTGCCAGCAGCACCGGGGGGACGGAGCTCGACGGCTACACCTTC

V: TRBV20-1
D: TRBD2
J: TRBJ2-5
size: few
CDR3: CSAGYTGGSGTQYF
DNA: TGCAGTGCTGGATACACGGGGGGTTCGGGGACCCAGTACTTC

V: TRBV20-1
D: -
J: TRBJ1-4
size: -
CDR3: CSVARVGEKLFF
DNA: TGCAGTGTTGCCCGTGTTGGGGAAAAACTGTTTTTT

V: TRBV3-1
D: TRBD2
J: TRBJ2-5
size: once
CDR3: CASSFTGGPEETQYF
DNA: TGTGCCAGCAGCTTTACGGGGGGTCCGGAAGAGACCCAGTACTTC

V: TRBV6-1
D: -
J: TRBJ2-7
size: -
CDR3: CASSERGPLEQYF
DNA: TGTGCCAGCAGTGAAAGGGGACCTCTCGAGCAGTACTTC

V: TRBV20-1
D: -
J: TRBJ2-5
size: -
CDR3: CSARRGGQETQYF
DNA: TGCAGTGCTAGAAGAGGGGGGCAAGAGACCCAGTACTTC

V: TRBV10-3
D: -
J: TRBJ1-1
size: few
CDR3: CAISETSPMNTEAFF
DNA: TGTGCCATCAGTGAGACCTCCCCTATGAACACTGAAGCTTTCTTT

V: TRBV5-8
D: -
J: TRBJ1-3
size: -
CDR3: CASRGFNTIYF
DNA: TGTGCCAGCAGGGGGTTCAACACCATATATTTT

V: TRBV18
D: -
J: TRBJ1-1
size: many
CDR3: CASSRSGTEAFF
DNA: TGTGCCAGCTCACGTTCGGGTACTGAAGCTTTCTTT

V: TRBV15
D: -
J: TRBJ2-1
size: once
CDR3: CATSSSLGGREQFF
DNA: TGTGCCACCAGCAGCAGTTTGGGCGGGCGTGAGCAGTTCTTC

V: TRBV20-1
D: TRBD1
J: TRBJ1-1
size: once
CDR3: CSARTGGANGAFF
DNA: TGCAGTGCTCGGACAGGGGGCGCTAACGGAGCTTTCTTT